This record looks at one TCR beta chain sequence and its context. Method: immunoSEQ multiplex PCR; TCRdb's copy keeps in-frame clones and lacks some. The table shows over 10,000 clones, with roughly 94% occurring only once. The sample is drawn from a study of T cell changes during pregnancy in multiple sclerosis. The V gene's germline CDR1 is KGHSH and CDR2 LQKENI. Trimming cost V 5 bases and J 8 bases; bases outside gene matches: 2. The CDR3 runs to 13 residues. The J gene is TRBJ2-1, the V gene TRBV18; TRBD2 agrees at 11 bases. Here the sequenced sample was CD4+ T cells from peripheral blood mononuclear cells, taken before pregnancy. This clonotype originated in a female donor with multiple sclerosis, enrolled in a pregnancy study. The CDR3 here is CASSTSGGYEQFF. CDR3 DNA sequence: TGTGCCAGCTCAACTAGCGGGGGCTATGAGCAGTTCTTC.